This entry lists 6 T cell receptor beta chains sequenced from one sample in a study of T cells in tumors after PD-1 blockade. Assay used: immunoSEQ multiplex PCR; TCRdb lists only in-frame clones, some missing. Of roughly 48,000 clones in the sample, over 70% are singletons; the top ten hold 4% to 4.5%. The material was PBMCs, obtained before anti-PD-1 treatment. These receptors were taken from a human donor with basal cell carcinoma.

The chain is built from TRBV2 and TRBJ1-2; D unresolved. Per germline, CDR1 SNHLY and CDR2 FYNNEI. The CDR3 length is 12 residues. The V end was cut by 7 bases, the J end by 1 base, with 7 bases between. The CDR3 loop reads CASTGVNYGYTF. CDR3 DNA: TGTGCCAGCACGGGAGTTAACTATGGCTACACCTTC.

This clone was detected a few times. The rearrangement joins TRBV11-3 to TRBJ2-1, with D uncertain. The CDR3 runs 13 residues. The germline V gene has CDR1 SGHNT and CDR2 YENEEA. The V end was cut by 5 bases, the J end by 1 base, with 6 bases between. CDR3 DNA: TGTGCCAGCAGCGGTGGATCCTACAATGAGCAGTTCTTC. Its protein product is CASSGGSYNEQFF.

The genes are TRBV28 and TRBJ2-5; 11 positions match TRBD2. Germline trimming cut 2 bases from V and 5 bases from J; bases unmatched to any gene: 7. There are 16 residues in the CDR3. Germline CDR1 MDHEN, CDR2 SYDVKM. CDR3 sequence reads: CASSLTLAGGMETQYF. CDR3 nucleotides: TGTGCCAGCAGTTTAACTCTAGCGGGGGGAATGGAGACCCAGTACTTC.

V and J are TRBV7-9 and TRBJ1-1; D gene unclear. Germline V gives CDR1 SEHNR, CDR2 FQNEAQ (reference sequence). Trimming stripped 3 bases from V and 0 bases from J, with 8 bases between. The CDR3 length is 14 residues. CDR3 nucleotides: TGTGCCAGCAGCTTCACAGCCATGAACACTGAAGCTTTCTTT. Protein: CASSFTAMNTEAFF.

The table lists this clone with a count of one. The rearrangement uses TRBV10-3 and TRBJ2-3; 11 bases align to TRBD2. Germline CDR1 and CDR2: ENHRY and SYGVKD. Trimming cost V 7 bases and J 8 bases; bases outside gene matches: 20. This CDR3 is 18 amino acids long. The CDR3 nucleotides are TGTGCCATCACCACAGAGGGGGCTAGCGGGGGGCCCTGGGGTACGCAGTATTTT. Residues: CAITTEGASGGPWGTQYF.

The chain carries TRBV19 and TRBJ1-1; no clear D gene. Germline CDR1 LNHDA, CDR2 SQIVND (reference sequence). V lost 4 bases and J lost 4, with 13 bases in between. The CDR3 extends over 14 amino acids. For the CDR3, the DNA is TGTGCCAGTAGTAGGTTCCCGGATCCCACTGAAGCTTTCTTT. Translating gives CASSRFPDPTEAFF.